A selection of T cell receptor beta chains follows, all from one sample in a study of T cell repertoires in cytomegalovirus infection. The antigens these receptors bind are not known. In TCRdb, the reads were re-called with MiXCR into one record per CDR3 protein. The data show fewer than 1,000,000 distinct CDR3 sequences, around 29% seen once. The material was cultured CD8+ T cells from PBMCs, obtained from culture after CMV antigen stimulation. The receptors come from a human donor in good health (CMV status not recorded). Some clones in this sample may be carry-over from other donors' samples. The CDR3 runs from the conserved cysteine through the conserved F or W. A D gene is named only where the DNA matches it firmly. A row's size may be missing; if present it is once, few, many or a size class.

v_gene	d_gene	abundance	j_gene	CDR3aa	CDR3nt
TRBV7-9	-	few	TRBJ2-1	CASSLGDTWGDEQFF	TGTGCCAGCAGCTTAGGGGACACATGGGGGGATGAGCAGTTCTTC
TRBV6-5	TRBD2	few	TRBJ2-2	CASKTSGGSGGELFF	TGTGCCAGCAAAACTAGCGGGGGTTCTGGCGGGGAGCTGTTTTTT
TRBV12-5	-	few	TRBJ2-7	CASGFAVGGEAYEQYF	TGTGCTAGTGGTTTCGCGGTGGGGGGCGAGGCCTACGAGCAGTACTTC
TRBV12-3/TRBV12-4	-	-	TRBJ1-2	CASHAGGYTF	TGTGCCAGTCACGCGGGCGGCTACACCTTC
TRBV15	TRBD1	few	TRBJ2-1	CATSRTGGFDEQFF	TGTGCCACCAGCAGGACAGGGGGGTTTGATGAGCAGTTCTTC
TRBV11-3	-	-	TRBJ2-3	CASSYPRDTQYF	TGTGCCAGCAGCTACCCGAGGGATACGCAGTATTTT
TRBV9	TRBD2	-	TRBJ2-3	CASSWSRTSGHTDTQYF	TGTGCCAGCAGCTGGTCCCGGACTAGCGGACACACAGATACGCAGTATTTT
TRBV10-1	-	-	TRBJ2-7	CASSPIKGREQYF	TGCGCCAGCAGTCCCATCAAGGGGCGCGAGCAGTACTTC
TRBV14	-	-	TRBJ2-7	CASSQAPYRDLSYEQYF	TGTGCCAGCAGCCAGGCTCCCTACAGGGACCTCTCCTACGAGCAGTACTTC
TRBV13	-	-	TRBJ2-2	CASSSTQGSSGSSTGELFF	TGTGCCAGCAGCTCCACCCAGGGGTCTAGTGGGTCAAGCACCGGGGAGCTGTTTTTT
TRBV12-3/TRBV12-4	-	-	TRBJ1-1	CASSSGYLWRTNTEAFF	TGTGCCAGCAGTTCTGGGTACCTGTGGAGAACGAACACTGAAGCTTTCTTT
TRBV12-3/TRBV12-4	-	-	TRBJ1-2	CASSAIDRTENGYTF	TGTGCCAGCAGTGCAATCGACCGTACAGAGAATGGCTACACCTTC
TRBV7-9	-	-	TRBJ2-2	CASPGYDTGELFF	TGTGCTTCTCCTGGTTATGACACCGGGGAGCTGTTTTTT
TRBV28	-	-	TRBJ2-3	CASSLEPGQITDTQYF	TGTGCCAGCAGTTTAGAACCAGGACAGATCACAGATACGCAGTATTTT
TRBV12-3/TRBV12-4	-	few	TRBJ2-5	CASSFEKETQYF	TGTGCCAGCAGTTTTGAGAAAGAGACCCAGTACTTC
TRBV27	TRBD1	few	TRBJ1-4	CASSPTGVGTNEKLFF	TGTGCCAGCAGTCCAACAGGGGTGGGAACTAATGAAAAACTGTTTTTT
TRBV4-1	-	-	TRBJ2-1	CASSQATGSYNEQSF	TGCGCCAGCAGCCAAGCGACAGGTTCCTACAATGAGCAGTCCTTC
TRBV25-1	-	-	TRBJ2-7	CASSEDVAGWYEQYF	TGTGCCAGCAGTGAAGATGTGGCAGGGTGGTACGAGCAGTACTTC
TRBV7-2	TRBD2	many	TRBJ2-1	CASSLEGLALPEQFF	TGTGCCAGCAGCTTAGAGGGACTAGCCCTACCCGAGCAGTTCTTC
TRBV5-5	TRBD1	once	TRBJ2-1	CASSLRWTGADNEQFF	TGTGCCAGCAGCTTGAGGTGGACAGGGGCAGATAATGAGCAGTTCTTC
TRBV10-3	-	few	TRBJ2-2	CAILRGLVPNTGELFF	TGTGCCATCCTTCGGGGACTGGTTCCGAACACCGGGGAGCTGTTTTTT
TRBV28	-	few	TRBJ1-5	CASTDRRGWGNQPQHF	TGTGCCAGCACCGATCGCAGGGGTTGGGGCAATCAGCCCCAGCATTTT
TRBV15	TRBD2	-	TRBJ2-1	CATSRIIAGPIGNEQFF	TGTGCCACCAGCAGAATAATAGCGGGGCCGATTGGTAATGAGCAGTTCTTC
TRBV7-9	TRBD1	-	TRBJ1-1	CASSSEDRERPKAFF	TGTGCCAGCAGCTCTGAGGACAGGGAGCGTCCCAAAGCTTTCTTT
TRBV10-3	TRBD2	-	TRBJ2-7	CASLAGYEQYF	TGTGCCTCACTAGCGGGGTACGAGCAGTACTTC
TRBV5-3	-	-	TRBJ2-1	CASSEDLNEQFF	TGTGCCAGCAGCGAGGACTTAAATGAGCAGTTCTTC
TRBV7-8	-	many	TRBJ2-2	CASSPRTGLAGELFF	TGTGCCAGCAGCCCACGGACCGGGCTCGCCGGGGAGCTGTTTTTT
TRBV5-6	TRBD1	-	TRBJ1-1	CASSLPDRAYYTEAFF	TGTGCCAGCAGCTTGCCGGACAGGGCATACTACACTGAAGCTTTCTTT
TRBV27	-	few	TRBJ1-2	CASSFDPNYGYTF	TGTGCCAGCAGTTTCGACCCTAACTATGGCTACACCTTC
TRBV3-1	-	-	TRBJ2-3	CASSQEGAAIDTQYF	TGTGCCAGCAGCCAAGAAGGCGCAGCCATAGATACGCAGTATTTT
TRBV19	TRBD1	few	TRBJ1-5	CASTLQGGRQPQHF	TGTGCCAGTACCCTACAGGGGGGAAGGCAGCCCCAGCATTTT
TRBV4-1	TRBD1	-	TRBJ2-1	CASSQDTGDYNEQFF	TGCGCCAGCAGCCAAGACACAGGGGACTACAATGAGCAGTTCTTC
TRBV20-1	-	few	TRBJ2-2	CSAPSRDSGWGTGELFF	TGCAGTGCTCCTTCCCGGGACTCCGGTTGGGGGACCGGGGAGCTGTTTTTT
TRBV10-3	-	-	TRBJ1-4	CAISESDEPKLFF	TGTGCCATCAGTGAGTCAGATGAACCGAAACTGTTTTTT
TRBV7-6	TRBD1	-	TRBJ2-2	CVSSETGHGELFF	TGTGTCAGCAGCGAGACAGGGCACGGGGAGCTGTTTTTT
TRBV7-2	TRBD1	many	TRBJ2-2	CASSLPQGNGELFF	TGTGCCAGCAGCTTACCACAGGGGAACGGGGAGCTGTTTTTT
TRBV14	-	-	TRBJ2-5	CASRRRSQETQYF	TGTGCCAGCAGACGAAGGTCGCAAGAGACCCAGTACTTC
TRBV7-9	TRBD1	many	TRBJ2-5	CASSLPHRQGQGYRETQYF	TGTGCCAGCAGCTTACCCCATAGGCAGGGACAGGGGTATAGAGAGACCCAGTACTTC
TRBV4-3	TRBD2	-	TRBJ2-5	CASSGEGPHLIGETQYF	TGCGCCAGCTCGGGGGAGGGACCGCATTTGATCGGGGAGACCCAGTACTTC
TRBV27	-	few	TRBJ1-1	CASSPQTGNTEAFF	TGTGCCAGCAGTCCGCAGACAGGGAACACTGAAGCTTTCTTT
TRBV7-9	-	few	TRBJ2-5	CASRGTRGQQETQYF	TGTGCCAGCAGGGGAACCCGGGGCCAACAAGAGACCCAGTACTTC
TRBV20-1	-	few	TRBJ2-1	CSATQLGGTPHGEQFF	TGCAGTGCTACACAACTAGGAGGGACCCCCCATGGTGAGCAGTTCTTC
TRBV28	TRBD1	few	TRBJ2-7	CASSLTPGQGANEQYF	TGTGCCAGCAGTCTTACTCCGGGACAGGGGGCAAACGAGCAGTACTTC
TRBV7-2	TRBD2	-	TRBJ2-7	CASSLAGGTYKQYF	TGTGCCAGCAGCCTAGCGGGGGGTACCTACAAGCAGTACTTC
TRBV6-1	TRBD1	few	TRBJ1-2	CASSSPDRGMDGYTF	TGTGCCAGCAGTTCACCAGACAGGGGAATGGATGGCTACACCTTC
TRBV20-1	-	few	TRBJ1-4	CSARDRDWRGALTEKLFF	TGCAGTGCTAGAGATCGGGACTGGAGGGGGGCGTTAACCGAAAAACTGTTTTTT
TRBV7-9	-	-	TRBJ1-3	CASARDTIYF	TGTGCCAGCGCCCGGGACACCATATATTTT
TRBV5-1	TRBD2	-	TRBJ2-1	CASSLDGTPGLVSNEQFF	TGCGCCAGCAGCTTGGATGGCACACCGGGACTAGTATCTAATGAGCAGTTCTTC
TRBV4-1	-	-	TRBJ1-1	CASSPTTGGTAEAFF	TGCGCCAGCAGCCCCACTACCGGGGGAACCGCTGAAGCTTTCTTT
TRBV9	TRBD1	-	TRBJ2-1	CASSAFGQGNYNEQFF	TGTGCCAGCAGCGCATTTGGACAGGGGAACTACAATGAGCAGTTCTTC
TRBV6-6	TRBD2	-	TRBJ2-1	CASSYSKSAGGGKNEQFF	TGTGCCAGCAGTTACTCGAAATCGGCGGGGGGCGGGAAAAATGAGCAGTTCTTC
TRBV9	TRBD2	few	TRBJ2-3	CASSYLAGGPGDTQYF	TGTGCCAGCAGCTACCTAGCGGGGGGGCCCGGAGATACGCAGTATTTT
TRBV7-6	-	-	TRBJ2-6	CASSPSGHVWANVLTF	TGTGCCAGCAGCCCAAGTGGGCACGTGTGGGCCAACGTCCTGACTTTC